This TCR beta chain was found in a study of blood T cell repertoires in COVID-19. Trimming shortened V by 2 bases and J by 7 bases, and 9 bases separated the two germline ends. This CDR3 has 13 amino acids. Per the germline V gene, CDR1 is SGHAT and CDR2 is FQNNGV. The authors' processing: Reference gene primer amplification in the assay estimated nucleated cell counts. The data were produced by immunoSEQ multiplex PCR, yet TCRdb's version contains in-frame clones alone and is incomplete. That table is the source of V, J and clone size, and D and trimming were worked out from the DNA. The sample has 45,000 to 50,000 clones, 77% seen once.

The receptor was derived from a human donor with active or convalescent COVID-19. The donor label of this sample is uncertain. This chain connects TRBV11-2 to TRBJ1-5; the D is unclear. Material: peripheral blood. As DNA, the CDR3 is TGTGCCAGCAGCTTATCTCCACAGCAGCCCCAGCATTTT. This codes for CASSLSPQQPQHF. Full variable domain (missing parts from reference TRBV11-2 and TRBJ1-5): EAGVAQSPRYKIIEKRQSVAFWCNPISGHATLYWYQQILGQGPKLLIQFQNNGVVDDSQLPKDRFSAERLKGVDSTLKIQPAKLEDSAVYLCASSLSPQQPQHFGDGTRLSIL.